These 4 T cell receptor beta chains share one sample of origin, sequenced in a study of control samples from healthy donors and cancer patients. The assay was immunoSEQ multiplex PCR, and TCRdb's table has in-frame clones only and misses some. This repertoire shows around 120,000 clones, 70% to 90% found once; its top ten account for just under 3%. Sequenced sample: blood. These receptors all come from a man aged 60-69 years in good health.

This clone was seen a single time. The V call is TRBV11-2, the J call TRBJ1-4; a possible D gene is TRBD1 (6 bases). The CDR3 has 16 amino acids. V was pared by 5 bases and J by 6 bases, with 19 bases between. Per germline, CDR1 SGHAT and CDR2 FQNNGV. The CDR3 region has the DNA TGTGCCAGCAGCCCAGCGTGGGGGCGTCGGGATGAAAAACTGTTTTTT. Amino acid sequence: CASSPAWGRRDEKLFF. The full variable domain, rest sourced from reference TRBV11-2 and TRBJ1-4, is EAGVAQSPRYKIIEKRQSVAFWCNPISGHATLYWYQQILGQGPKLLIQFQNNGVVDDSQLPKDRFSAERLKGVDSTLKIQPAKLEDSAVYLCASSPAWGRRDEKLFFGSGTQLSVL.

The CDR3 sequence: CASSFDGTGELFF. The CDR3 DNA reads TGTGCCAGCAGCTTCGACGGCACCGGGGAGCTGTTTTTT. The V call is TRBV7-9, the J call TRBJ2-2, with D unresolved. The germline V and J ends were trimmed by 3 bases and 4 bases, with 6 bases remaining between them. The CDR3 is made up of 13 amino acids. CDR1 and CDR2 from the germline V gene are SEHNR and FQNEAQ (reference sequence). Full variable domain (remainder filled in from reference TRBV7-9 and TRBJ2-2): DTGVSQNPRHKITKRGQNVTFRCDPISEHNRLYWYRQTLGQGPEFLTYFQNEAQLEKSRLLSDRFSAERPKGSFSTLEIQRTEQGDSAMYLCASSFDGTGELFFGEGSRLTVL.

This clone was picked up one time. This chain connects TRBV28 to TRBJ1-4, with D possibly TRBD1 on 6 matching bases. The CDR3 has 16 residues. V was clipped by 2 bases and J by 6 bases, with 16 bases between them. CDR1 is MDHEN, CDR2 SYDVKM, per germline. The CDR3 DNA reads as TGTGCCAGCAGTTTACTTTTGGGGGGCGAGGATGAAAAACTGTTTTTT. Protein sequence: CASSLLLGGEDEKLFF.

The V and J genes are TRBV30 and TRBJ1-3; no definite D call. This CDR3 is built from 13 residues. In germline, CDR1 is GTSNPN, CDR2 SVGIG (reference sequence). The CDR3 region is CVSVEFSGNTIYF. CDR3 DNA: TGTGTCAGTGTGGAGTTCTCTGGAAACACCATATATTTT.